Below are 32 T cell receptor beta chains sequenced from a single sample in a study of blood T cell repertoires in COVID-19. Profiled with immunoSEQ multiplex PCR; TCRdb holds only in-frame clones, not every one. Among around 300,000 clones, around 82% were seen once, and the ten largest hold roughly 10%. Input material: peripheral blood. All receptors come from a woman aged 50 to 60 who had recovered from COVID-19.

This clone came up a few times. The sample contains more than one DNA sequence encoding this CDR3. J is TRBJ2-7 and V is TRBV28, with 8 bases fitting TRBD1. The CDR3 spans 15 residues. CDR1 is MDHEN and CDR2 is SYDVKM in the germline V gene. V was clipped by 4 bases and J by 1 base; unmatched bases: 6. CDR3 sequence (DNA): TGTGCCAGCAGTTCTGGACAGGGAAGTTCCTACGAGCAGTACTTC. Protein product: CASSSGQGSSYEQYF.

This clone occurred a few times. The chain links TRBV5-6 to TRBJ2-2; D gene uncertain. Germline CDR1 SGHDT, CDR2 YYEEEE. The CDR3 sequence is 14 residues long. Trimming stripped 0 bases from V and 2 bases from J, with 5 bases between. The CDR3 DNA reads TGTGCCAGCAGCTTGGCCCTTAACACCGGGGAGCTGTTTTTT. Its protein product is CASSLALNTGELFF.

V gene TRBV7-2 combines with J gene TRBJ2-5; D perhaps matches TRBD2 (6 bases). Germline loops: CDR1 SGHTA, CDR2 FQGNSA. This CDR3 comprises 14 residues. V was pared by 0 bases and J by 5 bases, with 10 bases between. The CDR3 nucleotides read TGTGCCAGCAGCTTAGCGGGGGGTGCGGAGACCCAGTACTTC. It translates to CASSLAGGAETQYF.

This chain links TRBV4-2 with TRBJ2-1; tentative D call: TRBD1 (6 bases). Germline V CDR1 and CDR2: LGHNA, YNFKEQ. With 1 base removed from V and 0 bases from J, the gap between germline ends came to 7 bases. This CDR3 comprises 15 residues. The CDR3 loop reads CASSQADSSYNEQFF. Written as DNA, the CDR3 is TGTGCCAGCAGCCAAGCGGACAGCTCCTACAATGAGCAGTTCTTC.

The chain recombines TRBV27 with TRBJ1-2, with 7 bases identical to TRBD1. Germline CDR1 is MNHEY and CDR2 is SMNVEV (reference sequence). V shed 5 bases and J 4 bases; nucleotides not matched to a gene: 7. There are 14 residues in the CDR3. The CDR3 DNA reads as TGTGCCAGCAGTCCCTCAGGGGGAACCTATGGCTACACCTTC. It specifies CASSPSGGTYGYTF.

DNA of the CDR3: TGTGCCAGCAGCTTCGACAGGGCGGTCGGAAAACTGTTTTTT. Translating gives CASSFDRAVGKLFF. This chain joins TRBV5-8 and TRBJ1-4, with 7 bases identical to TRBD1. The CDR3 contains 14 residues. From germline, CDR1 is SGHTS and CDR2 YDEGEE. V dropped 2 bases and J dropped 10; count of bases not matched to a gene: 8.

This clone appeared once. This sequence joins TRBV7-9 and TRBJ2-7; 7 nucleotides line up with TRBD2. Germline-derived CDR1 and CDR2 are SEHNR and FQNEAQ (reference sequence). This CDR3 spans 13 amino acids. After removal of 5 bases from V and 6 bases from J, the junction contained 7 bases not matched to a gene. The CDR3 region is CASSAWTSSEQYF. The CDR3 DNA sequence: TGTGCCAGCAGCGCCTGGACTAGTAGCGAGCAGTACTTC. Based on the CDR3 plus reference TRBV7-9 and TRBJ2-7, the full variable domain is DTGVSQNPRHKITKRGQNVTFRCDPISEHNRLYWYRQTLGQGPEFLTYFQNEAQLEKSRLLSDRFSAERPKGSFSTLEIQRTEQGDSAMYLCASSAWTSSEQYFGPGTRLTVT.

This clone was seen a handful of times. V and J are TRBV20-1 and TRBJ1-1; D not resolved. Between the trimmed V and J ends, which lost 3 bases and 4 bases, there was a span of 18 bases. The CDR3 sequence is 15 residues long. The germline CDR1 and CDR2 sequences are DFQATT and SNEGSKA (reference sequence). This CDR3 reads CSASSDWWGVTEAFF. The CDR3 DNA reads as TGCAGTGCTAGTTCTGATTGGTGGGGAGTCACTGAAGCTTTCTTT.

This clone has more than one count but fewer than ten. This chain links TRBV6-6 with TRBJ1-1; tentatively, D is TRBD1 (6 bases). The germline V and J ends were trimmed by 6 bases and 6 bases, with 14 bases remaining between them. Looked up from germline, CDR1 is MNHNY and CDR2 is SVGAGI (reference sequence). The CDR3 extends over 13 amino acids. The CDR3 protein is CASRSGQRPEAFF. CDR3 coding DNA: TGTGCCAGCAGATCCGGACAGAGACCTGAAGCTTTCTTT.

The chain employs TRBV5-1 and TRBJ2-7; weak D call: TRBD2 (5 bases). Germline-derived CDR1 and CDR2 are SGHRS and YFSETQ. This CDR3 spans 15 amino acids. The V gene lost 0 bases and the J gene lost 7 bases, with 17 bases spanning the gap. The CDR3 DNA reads TGCGCCAGCAGCTTGGGACCCGAAGCGACGGGGGAGCAGTACTTC. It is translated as CASSLGPEATGEQYF. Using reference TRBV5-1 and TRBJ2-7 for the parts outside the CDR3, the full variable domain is KAGVTQTPRYLIKTRGQQVTLSCSPISGHRSVSWYQQTPGQGLQFLFEYFSETQRNKGNFPGRFSGRQFSNSRSEMNVSTLELGDSALYLCASSLGPEATGEQYFGPGTRLTVT.

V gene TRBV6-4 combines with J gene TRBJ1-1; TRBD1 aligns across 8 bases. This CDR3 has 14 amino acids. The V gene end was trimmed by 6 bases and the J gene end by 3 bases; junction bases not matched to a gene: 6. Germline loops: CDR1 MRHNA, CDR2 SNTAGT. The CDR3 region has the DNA TGTGCCAGCAGCGAACAGGGGGGGGACACTGAAGCTTTCTTT. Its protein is CASSEQGGDTEAFF.

The CDR3 here is CASSLGVNYGYTF. In DNA form, the CDR3 reads TGTGCCAGCAGTCTAGGGGTCAACTATGGCTACACCTTC. The chain couples TRBV14 to TRBJ1-2; D is possibly TRBD1 (5 bases). V shed 6 bases and J shed 2 bases, with 10 bases lying between them. Germline assignment: CDR1 SGHDN and CDR2 FVKESK. The CDR3 totals 13 residues.

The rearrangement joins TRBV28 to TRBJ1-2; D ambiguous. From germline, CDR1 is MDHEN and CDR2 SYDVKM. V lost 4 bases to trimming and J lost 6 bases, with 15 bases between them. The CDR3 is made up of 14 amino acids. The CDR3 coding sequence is TGTGCCAGCAGTTCCCTCCCCGGGAGAAATGGCTACACCTTC. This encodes CASSSLPGRNGYTF.

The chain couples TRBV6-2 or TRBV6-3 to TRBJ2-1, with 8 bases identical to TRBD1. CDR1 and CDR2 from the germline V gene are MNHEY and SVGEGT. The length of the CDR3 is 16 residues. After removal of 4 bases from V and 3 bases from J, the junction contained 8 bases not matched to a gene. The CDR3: CASSWTGNTLYNEQFF. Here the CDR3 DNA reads TGTGCCAGCAGTTGGACAGGGAACACCCTCTACAATGAGCAGTTCTTC.

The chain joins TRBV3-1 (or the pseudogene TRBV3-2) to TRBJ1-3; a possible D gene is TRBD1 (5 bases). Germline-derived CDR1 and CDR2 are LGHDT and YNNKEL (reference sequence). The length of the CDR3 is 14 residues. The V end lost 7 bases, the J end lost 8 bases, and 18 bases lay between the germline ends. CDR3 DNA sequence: TGTGCCAGCAAACTCTCGCACGGGGGTGACACCATATATTTT. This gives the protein CASKLSHGGDTIYF.

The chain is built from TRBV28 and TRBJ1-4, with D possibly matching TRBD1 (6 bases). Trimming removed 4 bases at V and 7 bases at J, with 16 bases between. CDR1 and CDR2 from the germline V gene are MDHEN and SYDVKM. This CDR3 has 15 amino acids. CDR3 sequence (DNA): TGTGCCAGCAGTTCACCCGGAATCAGGGGTGAAAAACTGTTTTTT. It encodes CASSSPGIRGEKLFF.

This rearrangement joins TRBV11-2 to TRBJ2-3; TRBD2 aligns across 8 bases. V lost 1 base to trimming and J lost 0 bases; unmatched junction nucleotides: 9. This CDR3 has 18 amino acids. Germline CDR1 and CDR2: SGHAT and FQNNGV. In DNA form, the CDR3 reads TGTGCCAGCAGCTTAGGGTACGGAGCGGGGGCCAGCACAGATACGCAGTATTTT. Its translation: CASSLGYGAGASTDTQYF.

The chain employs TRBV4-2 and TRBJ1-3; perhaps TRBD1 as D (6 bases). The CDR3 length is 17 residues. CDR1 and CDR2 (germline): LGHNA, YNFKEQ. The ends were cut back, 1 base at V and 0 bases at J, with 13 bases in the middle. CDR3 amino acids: CASSQATTGYSGNTIYF. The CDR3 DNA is TGTGCCAGCAGCCAAGCGACCACAGGGTACTCTGGAAACACCATATATTTT.

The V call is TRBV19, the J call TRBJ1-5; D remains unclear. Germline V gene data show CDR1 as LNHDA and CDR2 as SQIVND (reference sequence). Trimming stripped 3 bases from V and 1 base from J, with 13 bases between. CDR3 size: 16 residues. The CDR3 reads CASSISALRSNQPQHF. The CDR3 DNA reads TGTGCCAGTAGTATCTCGGCATTGAGGAGCAATCAGCCCCAGCATTTT.

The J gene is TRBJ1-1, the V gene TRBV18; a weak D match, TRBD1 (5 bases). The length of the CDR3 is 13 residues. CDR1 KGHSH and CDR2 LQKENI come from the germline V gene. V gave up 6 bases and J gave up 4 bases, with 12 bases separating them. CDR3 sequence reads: CASSPPGGTEAFF. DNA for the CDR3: TGTGCCAGCTCCCCTCCCGGGGGCACTGAAGCTTTCTTT.

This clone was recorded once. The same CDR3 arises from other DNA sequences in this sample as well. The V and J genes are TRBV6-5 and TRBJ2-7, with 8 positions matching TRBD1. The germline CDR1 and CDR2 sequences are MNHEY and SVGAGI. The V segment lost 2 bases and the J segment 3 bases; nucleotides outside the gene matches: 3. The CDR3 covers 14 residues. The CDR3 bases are TGTGCCAGCAGTTACCGGGACAGGAGCTACGAGCAGTACTTC. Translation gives CASSYRDRSYEQYF.

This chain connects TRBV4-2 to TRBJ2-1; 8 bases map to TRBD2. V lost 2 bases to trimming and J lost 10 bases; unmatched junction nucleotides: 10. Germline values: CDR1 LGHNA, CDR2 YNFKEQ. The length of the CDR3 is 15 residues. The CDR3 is CASSQPGGAFYEQFF. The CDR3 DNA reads TGTGCCAGCAGCCAACCCGGGGGGGCCTTTTACGAGCAGTTCTTC.

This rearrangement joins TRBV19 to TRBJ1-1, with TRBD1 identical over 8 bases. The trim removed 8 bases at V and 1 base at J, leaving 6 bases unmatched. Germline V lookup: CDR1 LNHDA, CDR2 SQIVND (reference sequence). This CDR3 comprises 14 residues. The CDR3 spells CASYDRGRNTEAFF. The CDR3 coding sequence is TGTGCCAGTTACGACAGGGGCCGGAACACTGAAGCTTTCTTT.

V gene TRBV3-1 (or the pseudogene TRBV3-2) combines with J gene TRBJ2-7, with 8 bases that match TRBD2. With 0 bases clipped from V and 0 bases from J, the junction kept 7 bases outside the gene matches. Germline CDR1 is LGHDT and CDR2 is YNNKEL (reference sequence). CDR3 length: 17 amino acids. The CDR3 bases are TGTGCCAGCAGCCAAGATCGGGAGGGTAAAAGCTCCTACGAGCAGTACTTC. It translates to CASSQDREGKSSYEQYF.

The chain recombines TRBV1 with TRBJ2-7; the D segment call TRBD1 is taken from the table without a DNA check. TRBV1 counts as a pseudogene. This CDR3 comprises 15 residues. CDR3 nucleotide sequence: TGCACCAGCAGCCAAGCGGCAGGGCGAAGCTACGAGCAGTACTTC. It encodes CTSSQAAGRSYEQYF.

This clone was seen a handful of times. The CDR3 loop reads CAISESKQHRELFF. Here the CDR3 DNA reads TGTGCCATCAGTGAGTCGAAACAGCACCGGGAGCTGTTTTTT. The rearrangement uses TRBV10-3 and TRBJ2-2; D gene ambiguous. The germline CDR1 and CDR2 sequences are ENHRY and SYGVKD. This CDR3 has 14 amino acids. V was shortened by 0 bases and J by 9 bases, with 11 bases between the two germline ends.

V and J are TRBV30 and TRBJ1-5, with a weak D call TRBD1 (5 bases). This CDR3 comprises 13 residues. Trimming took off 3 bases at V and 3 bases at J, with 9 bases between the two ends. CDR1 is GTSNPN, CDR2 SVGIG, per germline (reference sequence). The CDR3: CAWSSRDNQPQHF. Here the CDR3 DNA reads TGTGCCTGGAGCTCCAGGGACAATCAGCCCCAGCATTTT.

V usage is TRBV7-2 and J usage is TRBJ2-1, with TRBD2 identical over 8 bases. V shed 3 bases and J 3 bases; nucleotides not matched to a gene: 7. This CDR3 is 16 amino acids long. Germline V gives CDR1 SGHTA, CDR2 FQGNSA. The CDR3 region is CASSFLAGGLYNEQFF. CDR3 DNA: TGTGCCAGCAGCTTTCTAGCGGGCGGTCTCTACAATGAGCAGTTCTTC.

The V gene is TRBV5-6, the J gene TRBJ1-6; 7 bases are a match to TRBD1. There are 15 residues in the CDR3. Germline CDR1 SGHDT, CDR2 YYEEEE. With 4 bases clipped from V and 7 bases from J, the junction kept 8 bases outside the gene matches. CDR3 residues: CASSGGGGFNSPLHF. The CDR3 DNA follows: TGTGCCAGCAGCGGTGGAGGGGGCTTCAATTCACCCCTCCACTTT.

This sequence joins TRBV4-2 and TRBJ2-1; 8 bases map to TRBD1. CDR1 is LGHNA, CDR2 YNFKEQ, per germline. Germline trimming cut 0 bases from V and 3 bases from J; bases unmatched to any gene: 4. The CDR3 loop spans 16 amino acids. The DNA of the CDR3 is TGTGCCAGCAGCCAAGATGGAGGACAGGGCTACAATGAGCAGTTCTTC. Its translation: CASSQDGGQGYNEQFF.

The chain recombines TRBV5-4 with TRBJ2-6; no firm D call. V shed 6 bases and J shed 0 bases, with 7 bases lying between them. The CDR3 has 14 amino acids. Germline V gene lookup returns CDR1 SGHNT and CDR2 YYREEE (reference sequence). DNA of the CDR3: TGTGCCAGCACGTCCTACTCTGGGGCCAACGTCCTGACTTTC. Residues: CASTSYSGANVLTF.

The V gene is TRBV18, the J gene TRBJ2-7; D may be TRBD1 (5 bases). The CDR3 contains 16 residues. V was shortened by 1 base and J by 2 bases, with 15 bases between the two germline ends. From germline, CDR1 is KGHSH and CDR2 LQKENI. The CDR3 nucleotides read TGTGCCAGCTCACCACGGGGCATGGGCAGTACCTACGAGCAGTACTTC. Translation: CASSPRGMGSTYEQYF.